These 26 T cell receptor beta chains came from one sample sequenced in a study of Graves' ophthalmopathy and Graves' hyperthyroidism. RNA transcripts were the template, and TCR beta CDR3 regions were amplified from them. The first round was an RT-PCR with HTBI primers, and the second round was a multiplex PCR. Each CDR3 protein is one row after TCRdb ran MiXCR on the multiplex PCR reads. The profile covers 300,000 to 350,000 distinct CDR3 sequences, with roughly a sixth appearing a single time and approximately 13% taken by the ten largest. Sequencing input: peripheral blood. These receptors were taken from an adult man with Graves' ophthalmopathy.

The V and J genes are TRBV6-1 and TRBJ1-1; 8 positions match TRBD1. CDR1 is MNHNS, CDR2 SASEGT, per germline. V lost 6 bases, J lost 11 bases, and 8 bases stayed unmatched. The CDR3 loop spans 12 amino acids. The CDR3 sequence: CASSPRTGLAFF. For the CDR3, the DNA is TGTGCCAGCAGCCCCAGGACAGGGTTGGCTTTCTTT.

This clonotype was found many times. The chain uses TRBV5-1 and TRBJ2-5; either TRBD1 or TRBD2 may supply D (5 bases each). The ends were cut back, 1 base at V and 6 bases at J, with 13 bases in the middle. Germline V lookup: CDR1 SGHRS, CDR2 YFSETQ. The CDR3 has 14 residues. CDR3 sequence: CASSLFVGTQTQYF. DNA of the CDR3: TGCGCCAGCAGCTTGTTTGTCGGGACGCAGACCCAGTACTTC.

This clonotype was seen at least ten times. The chain recombines TRBV27 with TRBJ2-7; D uncertain. The CDR3 consists of 13 residues. The V and J ends lost 4 bases and 3 bases respectively, with 10 bases between them. Germline CDR1 is MNHEY and CDR2 is SMNVEV (reference sequence). CDR3 region: CASSSLQSYEQYF. As DNA, the CDR3 is TGTGCCAGCAGTTCGTTACAGAGCTACGAGCAGTACTTC.

The chain recombines TRBV6-2 or TRBV6-3 with TRBJ1-1; 7 nucleotides align to TRBD1. Losses at the gene ends were 6 bases for V and 6 bases for J; bases not matched to a gene: 4. Per the germline V gene, CDR1 is MNHEY and CDR2 is SVGEGT. The length of the CDR3 is 12 residues. This CDR3 is CASRTGDAEAFF. The CDR3, as DNA: TGTGCCAGCAGAACAGGGGACGCTGAAGCTTTCTTT.

This clonotype has at least ten counts. The rearrangement uses TRBV7-2 and TRBJ2-5; 7 nucleotides line up with TRBD2. This CDR3 is 13 amino acids long. Per the germline V gene, CDR1 is SGHTA and CDR2 is FQGNSA. The V segment lost 8 bases and the J segment 5 bases; nucleotides outside the gene matches: 8. The CDR3 bases are TGTGCCAGCGGGCGCGGGGGTTGGGAGACCCAGTACTTC. Translated, it gives CASGRGGWETQYF. The whole variable domain, remainder taken from reference TRBV7-2 and TRBJ2-5, is GAGVSQSPSNKVTEKGKDVELRCDPISGHTALYWYRQSLGQGLEFLIYFQGNSAPDKSGLPSDRFSAERTGGSVSTLTIQRTQQEDSAVYLCASGRGGWETQYFGPGTRLLVL.

In its sample, this clonotype was seen many times. The chain employs TRBV4-2 and TRBJ1-6, with D perhaps matching TRBD1 (6 bases). CDR1 LGHNA and CDR2 YNFKEQ come from the germline V gene. Trimming stripped 3 bases from V and 0 bases from J, with 18 bases between. The CDR3 runs to 19 residues. This chain's CDR3 is CASSQVSEGVGSYNSPLHF. The CDR3 DNA is TGTGCCAGCAGCCAGGTGAGCGAGGGGGTCGGCTCCTATAATTCACCCCTCCACTTT.

This clonotype showed up many times. The chain recombines TRBV3-1 with TRBJ2-5; 8 bases agree with TRBD1. V shed 7 bases, J shed 5 bases, and the junction held 3 bases outside the gene matches. The CDR3 sequence is 12 residues long. In germline, CDR1 is LGHDT, CDR2 YNNKEL (reference sequence). In DNA form, the CDR3 reads TGTGCCAGCATCGGACAGGGCGAGACCCAGTACTTC. Protein product: CASIGQGETQYF.

This sequence joins TRBV12-3 or TRBV12-4 and TRBJ1-1; D uncertain. The CDR3 runs to 14 residues. Trimming removed 0 bases at V and 10 bases at J, with 15 bases between. CDR3 sequence (DNA): TGTGCCAGCAGTTTAGCGCCACGGGGTGGAGTAGCTTTCTTT. It is translated as CASSLAPRGGVAFF.

This clonotype was observed many times. This rearrangement joins TRBV9 to TRBJ1-2; D may be TRBD1 (6 bases). Germline V gene data show CDR1 as SGDLS and CDR2 as YYNGEE. The CDR3 length is 13 residues. V lost 3 bases and J 5 bases, leaving 11 bases between the germline ends. In DNA, the CDR3 is TGTGCCAGCAGCGCAGGGGCGGGGTATGGCTACACCTTC. This translates into CASSAGAGYGYTF.

This clonotype was seen repeatedly, ten times or more. The chain recombines TRBV2 with TRBJ1-1; D remains unclear. Per the germline V gene, CDR1 is SNHLY and CDR2 is FYNNEI. Trimming cost V 3 bases and J 1 base, with 6 bases left between them. This CDR3 region has 13 residues. CDR3 loop: CASSEEPNTEAFF. The DNA of the CDR3 is TGTGCCAGCAGTGAGGAACCGAACACTGAAGCTTTCTTT.

This clonotype was seen many times. The J gene is TRBJ2-7, the V gene TRBV12-3 or TRBV12-4, with 7 bases aligning to TRBD2. J gave up 0 bases and V 6 bases, and 5 bases lay outside the gene matches. The CDR3 has 14 amino acids. The CDR3 nucleotides are TGTGCCAGCAGGGGGAGCGGGGCCTCCTACGAGCAGTACTTC. Its translation: CASRGSGASYEQYF.

The chain has TRBV30 and TRBJ1-1, with D perhaps matching TRBD1 (5 bases). The V and J ends lost 0 bases and 3 bases respectively, with 8 bases between them. Germline CDR1 is GTSNPN and CDR2 is SVGIG (reference sequence). The CDR3 totals 13 residues. CDR3 loop: CAWSVGGHTEAFF. The CDR3 DNA reads as TGTGCCTGGAGTGTCGGGGGTCACACTGAAGCTTTCTTT. Full variable domain (remainder filled in from reference TRBV30 and TRBJ1-1): SQTIHQWPATLVQPVGSPLSLECTVEGTSNPNLYWYRQAAGRGLQLLFYSVGIGQISSEVPQNLSASRPQDRQFILSSKKLLLSDSGFYLCAWSVGGHTEAFFGQGTRLTVV.

This clonotype has ten or more counts. The CDR3 loop is CSATMGQANTGELFF. The CDR3 DNA sequence: TGCAGTGCCACTATGGGACAAGCGAACACCGGGGAGCTGTTTTTT. The rearrangement uses TRBV20-1 and TRBJ2-2; maybe TRBD1 (6 bases). Trimming stripped 6 bases from V and 0 bases from J, with 14 bases between. Germline V gives CDR1 DFQATT, CDR2 SNEGSKA (reference sequence). The CDR3 runs 15 residues.

V gene TRBV7-2 combines with J gene TRBJ2-4; D gene ambiguous. V lost 4 bases and J 5 bases, leaving 15 bases between the germline ends. Germline V gives CDR1 SGHTA, CDR2 FQGNSA. The length of the CDR3 is 15 residues. Here the CDR3 reads CASSSGVGIQNIQYF. DNA for the CDR3: TGTGCCAGCAGCTCTGGCGTGGGTATCCAAAACATTCAGTACTTC.

The table lists this clonotype with many counts. The chain couples TRBV24-1 to TRBJ1-5; TRBD1 agrees at 7 bases. V was pared by 9 bases and J by 4 bases, with 5 bases of the junction left unmatched. CDR1 and CDR2 (germline): KGHDR, SFDVKD. The CDR3 runs 13 residues. The CDR3 sequence: CATGDRINQPQHF. The CDR3 nucleotides read TGTGCCACCGGGGACAGAATAAATCAGCCCCAGCATTTT.

This clonotype has ten or more counts. The gene calls are TRBV11-3 and TRBJ2-2, with D possibly being TRBD1 (6 bases). Deletions cut 0 bases from V and 4 bases from J, with 9 bases between. In germline, CDR1 is SGHNT, CDR2 YENEEA. The CDR3 contains 15 residues. The CDR3 DNA follows: TGTGCCAGCAGCTTAGAGGCCAGGGGCACCGGGGAGCTGTTTTTT. Its translation: CASSLEARGTGELFF.

There are many counts of this clonotype. The chain links TRBV20-1 to TRBJ2-7, with 9 bases matching TRBD1. J was trimmed by 3 bases and V by 6 bases; bases with no gene match: 9. The CDR3 is 14 residues long. Germline V CDR1 and CDR2: DFQATT, SNEGSKA (reference sequence). The CDR3 here is CSAAGQGKSYEQYF. The CDR3 DNA reads as TGCAGTGCCGCCGGACAGGGGAAGAGCTACGAGCAGTACTTC.

This clonotype was seen at least ten times. The chain couples TRBV4-1 to TRBJ1-1, with no clear D. Trimming shortened V by 0 bases and J by 1 base, and 12 bases separated the two germline ends. CDR1 is MGHRA and CDR2 is YSYEKL in the germline V gene. CDR3 length: 16 residues. CDR3 sequence: CASSQDGVVGNTEAFF. CDR3 nucleotides: TGCGCCAGCAGCCAAGATGGGGTTGTGGGGAACACTGAAGCTTTCTTT.

This clonotype appeared many times. The gene calls are TRBV19 and TRBJ2-5, with 10 bases that match TRBD2. CDR1 and CDR2 (germline): LNHDA, SQIVND (reference sequence). With V trimmed by 3 bases and J by 5 bases, 6 bases remained unmatched. This CDR3 region has 15 residues. The CDR3 region has the DNA TGTGCCAGTAGTATTTCTAGCGGGGGACTTGAGACCCAGTACTTC. This encodes CASSISSGGLETQYF.

This clonotype was counted ten times or more. The gene calls are TRBV19 and TRBJ1-1; 8 nucleotides match TRBD1. CDR1 LNHDA and CDR2 SQIVND come from the germline V gene (reference sequence). The length of the CDR3 is 15 residues. Trimming cost V 9 bases and J 0 bases; bases outside gene matches: 9. CDR3 bases: TGTGCCAGCGGACAGGGAGGAAGATTGAACACTGAAGCTTTCTTT. Translating gives CASGQGGRLNTEAFF.

This clonotype was recorded at least ten times. The chain has TRBV5-1 and TRBJ2-7; D gene unclear. Germline CDR1 and CDR2: SGHRS and YFSETQ. This CDR3 region has 13 residues. V was clipped by 4 bases and J by 6 bases, with 14 bases between them. DNA for the CDR3: TGCGCCAGCAGCAAGGTAGGCCCGTCCGAGCAGTACTTC. As protein: CASSKVGPSEQYF.

About this clonotype: This may be a read error, as it is one base from a much larger clone. The chain joins TRBV7-2 to TRBJ2-7, with 10 positions matching TRBD1. The CDR3 totals 15 residues. The germline V gene has CDR1 SGHTA and CDR2 FQGNSA. The CDR3 reads CASGEGTGALGELYF. The CDR3 nucleotides read TGTGCCAGCGGCGAGGGGACAGGGGCGCTGGGCGAGCTGTACTTC.

The chain combines TRBV3-1 with TRBJ1-2, with 10 bases fitting TRBD1. CDR1 and CDR2 (germline): LGHDT, YNNKEL (reference sequence). V was clipped by 4 bases and J by 0 bases; unmatched bases: 11. The CDR3 spans 18 residues. CDR3 amino acids: CASSLGGTGASTNYGYTF. DNA for the CDR3: TGTGCCAGCAGCCTAGGAGGGACAGGGGCCTCCACTAACTATGGCTACACCTTC.

This clonotype has ten or more counts. The chain's CDR3 is CASSYTLDNSYEQYF. The CDR3 DNA reads as TGTGCCAGCAGTTACACCCTTGACAACTCCTACGAGCAGTACTTC. This chain uses TRBV6-2 or TRBV6-3 with TRBJ2-7, with D unclear. The V and J ends lost 2 bases and 0 bases respectively, with 11 bases between them. This CDR3 has 15 residues. The germline V gene has CDR1 MNHEY and CDR2 SVGEGT.

This clonotype was picked up many times. The chain employs TRBV20-1 and TRBJ1-6; 7 nucleotides align to TRBD1. V lost 0 bases to trimming and J lost 0 bases; unmatched junction nucleotides: 2. The CDR3 has 16 residues. The germline gives CDR1 DFQATT, CDR2 SNEGSKA (reference sequence). This chain's CDR3 is CSARDRGNSYNSPLHF. DNA for the CDR3: TGCAGTGCTAGAGACAGGGGGAACTCCTATAATTCACCCCTCCACTTT.

The rearrangement uses TRBV7-2 and TRBJ2-7; TRBD2 aligns across 10 bases. Germline V gives CDR1 SGHTA, CDR2 FQGNSA. CDR3 length: 12 residues. CDR3 in amino acids: CPTSGMPYEQYF. DNA of the CDR3: TGTCCAACTAGCGGGATGCCCTACGAGCAGTACTTC.